The entry that follows covers one TCR beta chain sequence. Its cognate antigen has yet to be identified. The input lacks base qualities; no much larger clone sits a single base away. This specimen comes from a study of TIL therapy for anti-PD-1-resistant metastatic lung cancer (TCRdb year 2021). With regard to the full study: Tumors were harvested prior to any PD-1/PD-L1 blockade, after which nivolumab was administered to patients, and lymphodepletion, expanded TIL infusion and IL-2 were given to patients who progressed. Across the cohort, whole-exome sequencing showed a median non-synonymous tumor mutation burden of roughly 1.5 mutations per megabase. Most of the cohort had lung adenocarcinoma, a few tumors were EGFR-mutant and two were ALK-rearranged, and half of the patients were current or former smokers. Enrolled patients had a median age of around 49 years (range about 35-85) and a median tumor PD-L1 proportion score of around 6%. T cell receptor beta sequencing of tumor and peripheral blood was used to follow clonotypes across the tumor, the expanded TIL product and serial blood samples.

The junction carries 16 bases between V and J, which are trimmed by 3 bases and 5 bases respectively. According to the germline V gene, CDR1 reads SGHTA and CDR2 reads FQGNSA. Measured from the cysteine to the phenylalanine, the CDR3 is 15 residues long. Only the CDR3 DNA is retained, 45 bases long and in frame from the first base. Using bias-controlled multiplex PCR with the immunoSEQ v3 hsTCRB kit, the TCR beta CDR3 regions were amplified from genomic DNA. TCR libraries were sequenced on an Illumina NextSeq 500 to 1.5 million to 2.5 million read pairs for survey level or roughly 5-6.5 million for deep level. In the source study's methods: V, D and J genes were assigned, non-productive sequences were removed, and clonality was reported by immunoSEQ Analyzer software. Repertoires were compared by productive Simpson clonality and by the Morisita overlap index of productive TRB rearrangements between infused TIL and blood. The absolute count of a clonotype in blood was estimated by multiplying the lymphocyte count by the CD3+ fraction and by the productive frequency of the clone. TCRdb limited this immuneACCESS table to in-frame rearrangements with V and J called. A share of clones is missing; checked studies link under half to unresolved V genes, and the rest is unexplained. That table furnishes V, J and clone size, whereas the DNA furnished D and trimming. For this sample the table gives under 70,000 clones, of which 70% to 75% were detected only once. In total, the top ten clones hold 1.8% of the sample.

The time point label here, explained by the study, means: pre-treatment sample, taken before nivolumab and TIL therapy. A phase I trial run at two centers enrolled adults with stage 4 NSCLC between late 2017 and early 2020. Samples came from a single-arm, open-label phase I trial of tumor-infiltrating lymphocyte therapy with nivolumab in advanced non-small cell lung cancer. Blood mononuclear cells from EDTA tubes were isolated by Ficoll gradient, snap-frozen as pellets, and DNA was extracted with a Qiagen mini-prep kit. Findings and caveats that apply to the study as a whole: The baseline peripheral repertoire was partially replaced by infused TIL clonotypes, which then decayed over months, and no apparent association between persistence and response was found. The study protocol defined all tumor marker inferences as exploratory. Because the cohort was highly selected, with more treatment-naive, never-smoker and oncogene-addicted patients than is typical, generalizability is limited.

The TCR was taken from a person between 25 and 79 years old with non-small cell lung cancer. Sequenced material: blood, taken at baseline. The V gene is TRBV7-2 and the J gene is TRBJ2-5; TRBD2 is possibly the D segment (7 matching bases). The nucleotide sequence reads TGTGCCAGCAGCTTTAGTGGGGGGGCCGGTGAGACCCAGTACTTC. It translates to CASSFSGGAGETQYF.